This T cell receptor (beta chain) comes out of a study of CD8+ T cells in alopecia areata. Study outcomes and limitations: Although TCR sharing was seen in mice, sharing across patients was less clear, possibly for HLA-related reasons. An increase in clonality over normal scalp was evident in lesional scalp, especially alopecia totalis/universalis.

The investigators collected lesional scalp punch biopsies and peripheral blood from alopecia areata patients. Trimming took 4 bases from V and 5 from J; bases not matched to a gene: 6. CDR3 length equals 15 residues. Germline values: CDR1 SGHRS, CDR2 YFSETQ. This clone occurred a few times. Its specificity is not known. TCR sequencing used cDNA made by reverse transcription of extracted RNA. Produced via immunoSEQ multiplex PCR; TCRdb's table is partial and in-frame only. The table has about 130,000 clones, roughly 61% seen once. The sample consisted of CD4+ T cells sorted from blood, taken at week 0. The sequence derives from a human donor with alopecia areata. The chain is built from TRBV5-1 and TRBJ2-1; 10 bases agree with TRBD1. CDR3 in DNA: TGCGCCAGCAGCCTATGGACAGGGGGTGACAATGAGCAGTTCTTC. Translation gives CASSLWTGGDNEQFF.